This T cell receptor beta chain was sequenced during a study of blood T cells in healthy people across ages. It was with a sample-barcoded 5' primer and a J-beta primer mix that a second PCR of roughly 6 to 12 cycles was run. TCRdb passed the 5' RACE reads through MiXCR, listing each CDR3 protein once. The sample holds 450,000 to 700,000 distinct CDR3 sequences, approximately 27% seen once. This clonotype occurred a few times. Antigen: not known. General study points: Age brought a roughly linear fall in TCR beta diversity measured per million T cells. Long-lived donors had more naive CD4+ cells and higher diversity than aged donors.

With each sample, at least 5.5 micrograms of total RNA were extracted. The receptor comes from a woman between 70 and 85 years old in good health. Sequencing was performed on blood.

Here the CDR3 DNA reads TGCAGCCCCCGGTGGGGGAGCACAGATACGCAGTATTTT. It specifies CSPRWGSTDTQYF. The chain couples TRBV20-1 to TRBJ2-3; D possibly matches TRBD1 or TRBD2 (5 bases each). This CDR3 region has 13 residues. Germline V gene lookup returns CDR1 DFQATT and CDR2 SNEGSKA (reference sequence).